The clone carrying this TCR beta chain has just one count. This sample was taken from a study of control samples from healthy donors and cancer patients. Libraries were prepared by immunoSEQ multiplex PCR; TCRdb keeps only in-frame clonotypes and omits some of them. This repertoire shows about 140,000 clones, approximately 90% found once; its top ten account for approximately 9%. Trimming left V 10 bases short and J 7 bases short, with 20 bases between. The CDR3 covers 14 residues. Germline V CDR1 and CDR2: MNHEY, SVGAGI. The sequencing sample was made of blood. The rearrangement uses TRBV6-5 and TRBJ1-5; D might be TRBD1 (6 bases). This sequence originates from a woman younger than 45 in good health. The CDR3 sequence: CATGYPQGDQPQHF. The CDR3 bases are TGTGCCACCGGCTACCCACAGGGAGACCAGCCCCAGCATTTT.